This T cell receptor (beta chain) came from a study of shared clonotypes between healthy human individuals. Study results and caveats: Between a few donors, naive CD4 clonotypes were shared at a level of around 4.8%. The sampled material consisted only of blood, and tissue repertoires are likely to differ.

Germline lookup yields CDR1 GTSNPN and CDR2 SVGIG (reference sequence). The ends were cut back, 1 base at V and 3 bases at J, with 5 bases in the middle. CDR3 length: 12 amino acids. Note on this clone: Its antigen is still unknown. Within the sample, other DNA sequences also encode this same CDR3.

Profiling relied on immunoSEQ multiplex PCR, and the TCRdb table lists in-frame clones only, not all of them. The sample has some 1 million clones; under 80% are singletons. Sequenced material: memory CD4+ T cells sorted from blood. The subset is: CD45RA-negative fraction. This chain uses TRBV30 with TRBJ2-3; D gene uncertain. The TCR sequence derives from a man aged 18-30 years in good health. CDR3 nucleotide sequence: TGTGCCTGGAGTGCCGGGACAGATACGCAGTATTTT. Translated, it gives CAWSAGTDTQYF.